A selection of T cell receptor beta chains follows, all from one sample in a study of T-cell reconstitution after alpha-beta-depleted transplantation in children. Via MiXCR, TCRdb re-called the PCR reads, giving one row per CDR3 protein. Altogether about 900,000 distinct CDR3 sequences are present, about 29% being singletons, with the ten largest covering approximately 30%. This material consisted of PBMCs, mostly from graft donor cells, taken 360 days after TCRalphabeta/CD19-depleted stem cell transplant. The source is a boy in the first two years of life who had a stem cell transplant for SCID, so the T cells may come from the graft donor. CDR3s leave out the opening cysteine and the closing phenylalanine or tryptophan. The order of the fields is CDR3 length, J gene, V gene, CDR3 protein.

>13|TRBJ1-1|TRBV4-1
ASSQVGGRDTEAF
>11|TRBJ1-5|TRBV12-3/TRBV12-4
ASSLRPFQPQH
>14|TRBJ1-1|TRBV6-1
ASSFRDRGLRTEAF
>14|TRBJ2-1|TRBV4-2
ASRPFPGTPDHEQF
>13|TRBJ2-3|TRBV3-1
ASSRRRTGTDTQY
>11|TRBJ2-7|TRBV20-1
SARLAGSGEQY
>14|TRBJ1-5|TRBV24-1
ATRDPAGDRNQPQH
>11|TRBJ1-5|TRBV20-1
SARYGVGQPQH
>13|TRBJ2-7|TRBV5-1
ASSWGGGEIYEQY
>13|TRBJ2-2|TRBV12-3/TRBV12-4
ASSSGTGSGGELF
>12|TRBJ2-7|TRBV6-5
ASSGRRGSYEQY
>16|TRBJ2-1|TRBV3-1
ASSGQYVAESSYNEQF
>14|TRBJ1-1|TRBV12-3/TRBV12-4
ASSPQGTGGNTEAF
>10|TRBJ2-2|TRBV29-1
SLAEDTGELF
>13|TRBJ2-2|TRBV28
ASSIIPQGNGELF
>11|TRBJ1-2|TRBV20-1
SAQPAANYGYT
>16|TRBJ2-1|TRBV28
ASSPWLAALSSYNEQF
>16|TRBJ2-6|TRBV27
ASSSRDRGSLGANVLT
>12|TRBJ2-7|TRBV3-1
ASSPTDRGYEQY
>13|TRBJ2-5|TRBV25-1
ASSGGRAIGGTQY
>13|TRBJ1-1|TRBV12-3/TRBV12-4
ASSPRGDMNTEAF
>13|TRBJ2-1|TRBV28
ASSSRDRRNNEQF
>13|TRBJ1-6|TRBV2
ASTRDSLSNSPLH
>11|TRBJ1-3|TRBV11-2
ASSQIYGNTIY
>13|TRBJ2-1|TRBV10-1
ASSESGTVVDEQF
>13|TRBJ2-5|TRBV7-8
ASSLGQGQQETQY
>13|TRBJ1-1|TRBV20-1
SATGAGYLNTEAF
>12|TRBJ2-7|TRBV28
ASSSPGTGNEQY
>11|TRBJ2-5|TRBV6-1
ASRMDRQETQY
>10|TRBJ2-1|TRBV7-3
ASSQTPNEQF
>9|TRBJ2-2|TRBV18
ASSGNGELF
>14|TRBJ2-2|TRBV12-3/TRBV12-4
ASRYRTVKNTGELF
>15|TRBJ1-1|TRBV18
ASSPLVLGHMNTEAF
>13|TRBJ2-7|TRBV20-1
SAGETGENPYEQY
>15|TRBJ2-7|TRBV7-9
ASSNPLRTGRTYEQY
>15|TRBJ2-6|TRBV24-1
ATSGAQGTSGANVLT
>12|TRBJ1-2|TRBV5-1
ASSLQTGSDGYT
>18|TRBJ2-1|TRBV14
ASSQIPQRGGRKGSNEQF
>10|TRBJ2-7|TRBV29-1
SVDRQSYEQY
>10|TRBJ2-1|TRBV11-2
ASSLDRREQF